The 30 T cell receptor beta chains below were found in one sample sequenced in a study of vaccination and CD4 T cells after COVID-19. Their target antigens are unknown. Stated treatment: approximately nine-day PBMC culture with coronavirus spike peptide pools or control peptides (ViraFEST assay). An Oncomine TCR Beta short-read assay was used to sequence the DNA from cultured CD4+ T cells. TCRdb re-called the PCR reads with MiXCR, one entry per CDR3 protein. The sample comprises over 10,000 distinct CDR3 sequences, 50% of which are singletons, and roughly a third rests with the top ten. Sequenced: CD4+ T cells from blood, cultured in vitro. Receptor source: a human donor who had recovered from COVID-19.

This chain joins TRBV10-3 and TRBJ1-2; D remains ambiguous. The V end was cut by 2 bases, the J end by 3 bases, with 16 bases between. In germline, CDR1 is ENHRY, CDR2 SYGVKD. The CDR3 is 16 amino acids. CDR3 sequence reads: CAISEAAGGSDYGYTF. In nucleotides, the CDR3 is TGTGCCATCAGTGAGGCGGCAGGAGGGTCGGACTATGGCTACACCTTC.

This clonotype was counted only a few times. The chain carries TRBV30 and TRBJ1-1; a possible D gene is TRBD1 (6 bases). Germline assignment: CDR1 GTSNPN and CDR2 SVGIG (reference sequence). Trimming pared 8 bases from V and 1 base from J, leaving 11 bases between. The CDR3 covers 12 residues. The CDR3 loop is CAAGTPNTEAFF. DNA for the CDR3: TGTGCCGCTGGGACACCGAACACTGAAGCTTTCTTT.

This clonotype has more than one count but fewer than ten. V and J are TRBV15 and TRBJ2-5, with 7 bases aligning to TRBD2. The CDR3 runs to 15 residues. Trimming took 3 bases from V and 3 from J; bases not matched to a gene: 7. Germline V lookup: CDR1 LNHNV, CDR2 YYDKDF (reference sequence). In DNA, the CDR3 is TGTGCCACCAGCAGGGGAGGGAGCCTCGAAGAGACCCAGTACTTC. It translates to CATSRGGSLEETQYF.

This chain uses TRBV6-2 or TRBV6-3 with TRBJ2-1, with D tentatively TRBD1 (6 bases). The germline gives CDR1 MNHEY, CDR2 SVGEGT. The CDR3 has 16 residues. V gave up 5 bases and J gave up 0 bases, with 14 bases separating them. CDR3 in amino acids: CASSNDRPSSYNEQFF. The DNA of the CDR3 is TGTGCCAGCAGTAATGACAGGCCCAGCTCCTACAATGAGCAGTTCTTC.

The CDR3 nucleotides are TGTGCCAGCGTCCTTCGACCGGGGACAGGGAACGGCTACACCTTC. Translated, it gives CASVLRPGTGNGYTF. V is TRBV7-2 and J is TRBJ1-2; 9 positions agree with TRBD1. Trimming took 8 bases from V and 8 from J; bases not matched to a gene: 15. Germline V gene lookup returns CDR1 SGHTA and CDR2 FQGNSA. The CDR3 is 15 amino acids.

The chain employs TRBV20-1 and TRBJ2-3; D is uncertain. CDR1 is DFQATT, CDR2 SNEGSKA, per germline (reference sequence). The CDR3 is made up of 12 amino acids. V dropped 1 base and J dropped 4 bases, with 6 bases sitting between them. This CDR3 is CSARVGSDTQYF. CDR3 DNA: TGCAGTGCTAGAGTTGGGTCAGATACGCAGTATTTT.

The sample holds a few counts of this clonotype. The chain links TRBV11-2 to TRBJ1-1; no clear D gene. The V and J ends lost 0 bases and 10 bases respectively, with 12 bases between them. Germline values: CDR1 SGHAT, CDR2 FQNNGV. This CDR3 has 13 amino acids. Written as DNA, the CDR3 is TGTGCCAGCAGCTTAGACCCCCCCCAAGGAGCTTTCTTT. It encodes CASSLDPPQGAFF. Drawing the rest from reference TRBV11-2 and TRBJ1-1, the complete variable domain is EAGVAQSPRYKIIEKRQSVAFWCNPISGHATLYWYQQILGQGPKLLIQFQNNGVVDDSQLPKDRFSAERLKGVDSTLKIQPAKLEDSAVYLCASSLDPPQGAFFGQGTRLTVV.

J is TRBJ2-7 and V is TRBV6-1; a weak D match, TRBD1 (6 bases). The CDR3 sequence is 13 residues long. Germline CDR1 is MNHNS and CDR2 is SASEGT. The V and J ends lost 6 bases and 3 bases respectively, with 12 bases between them. The CDR3 DNA reads as TGTGCCAGCAGGACAGGTAGGATCTACGAGCAGTACTTC. Residues: CASRTGRIYEQYF.

This clonotype was seen a single time. CDR3 in amino acids: CASSVQNQPQHF. The CDR3 DNA follows: TGTGCCAGCAGCGTTCAGAATCAGCCCCAGCATTTT. The V and J genes are TRBV5-6 and TRBJ1-5; D unclear. The CDR3 loop spans 12 amino acids. The V end lost 4 bases, the J end lost 4 bases, and 6 bases lay between the germline ends. The germline CDR1 and CDR2 sequences are SGHDT and YYEEEE. Using reference TRBV5-6 and TRBJ1-5 for the parts outside the CDR3, the full variable domain is DAGVTQSPTHLIKTRGQQVTLRCSPKSGHDTVSWYQQALGQGPQFIFQYYEEEERQRGNFPDRFSGHQFPNYSSELNVNALLLGDSALYLCASSVQNQPQHFGDGTRLSIL.

This chain connects TRBV5-1 to TRBJ1-2; 10 positions match TRBD1. The CDR3 is 15 residues long. The germline CDR1 and CDR2 sequences are SGHRS and YFSETQ. The V segment lost 0 bases and the J segment 4 bases; nucleotides outside the gene matches: 3. The CDR3 region has the DNA TGCGCCAGCAGCTTGGGACAGGGGGCCGGCTATGGCTACACCTTC. This sequence encodes CASSLGQGAGYGYTF.

The chain has TRBV5-1 and TRBJ2-7; D ambiguous. Trimming shortened V by 6 bases and J by 8 bases, and 18 bases separated the two germline ends. Germline values: CDR1 SGHRS, CDR2 YFSETQ. The CDR3 is made up of 13 amino acids. In DNA form, the CDR3 reads TGCGCCAGCACCTTCGGCGCATCGGAACAGCAGTACTTC. Amino acid sequence: CASTFGASEQQYF.

The chain uses TRBV7-2 and TRBJ2-2; D is uncertain. The CDR3 runs 15 residues. Trimming removed 1 base at V and 4 bases at J, with 10 bases between. Germline V gene sequence: CDR1 SGHTA, CDR2 FQGNSA. CDR3 protein: CASSLVRFATGELFF. In DNA, the CDR3 is TGTGCCAGCAGCTTAGTAAGATTCGCCACCGGGGAGCTGTTTTTT. Variable domain in full (rest from reference TRBV7-2 and TRBJ2-2): GAGVSQSPSNKVTEKGKDVELRCDPISGHTALYWYRQSLGQGLEFLIYFQGNSAPDKSGLPSDRFSAERTGGSVSTLTIQRTQQEDSAVYLCASSLVRFATGELFFGEGSRLTVL.

The CDR3 sequence is CASSSSATTYEQYF. The CDR3 bases are TGTGCCAGCAGCTCGTCAGCTACCACCTACGAGCAGTACTTC. This sequence joins TRBV7-9 and TRBJ2-7; no reliable D call. V was pared by 4 bases and J by 2 bases, with 12 bases between. The CDR3 runs 14 residues. CDR1 is SEHNR, CDR2 FQNEAQ, per germline (reference sequence).

This clonotype was seen only a few times. The V call is TRBV5-1, the J call TRBJ1-5, with unresolved D. The CDR3 spans 15 residues. Germline V gives CDR1 SGHRS, CDR2 YFSETQ. V was clipped by 5 bases and J by 4 bases, with 16 bases between them. CDR3 residues: CASSLFPESNQPQHF. The CDR3 nucleotides read TGCGCCAGCAGTCTATTCCCGGAATCAAATCAGCCCCAGCATTTT.

A few counts support this clonotype. The chain carries TRBV7-8 and TRBJ1-2; 10 nucleotides agree with TRBD1. Germline V gene data show CDR1 as SGHVS and CDR2 as FQNEAQ. The ends lost 1 base at V and 8 bases at J; junction bases unmatched: 16. This CDR3 has 18 amino acids. Here the CDR3 reads CASSLGVATGGFSEGYTF. CDR3 nucleotide sequence: TGTGCCAGCAGCTTAGGTGTCGCGACAGGGGGCTTCTCGGAGGGCTACACCTTC.

The rearrangement uses TRBV5-6 and TRBJ1-1, with D perhaps TRBD1 (5 bases). This CDR3 comprises 20 residues. Germline V gene data show CDR1 as SGHDT and CDR2 as YYEEEE. V was pared by 2 bases and J by 3 bases, with 29 bases between. The CDR3, as DNA: TGTGCCAGCAGCTTAGACGATTTGGCGGACACCCAAAGGATGGACACTGAAGCTTTCTTT. Amino acids: CASSLDDLADTQRMDTEAFF.

This clonotype has more than one count but fewer than ten. V gene TRBV10-3 combines with J gene TRBJ1-1; tentatively, D is TRBD1 (5 bases). With 6 bases removed from V and 0 bases from J, the gap between germline ends came to 14 bases. CDR3 size: 15 residues. Germline CDR1 reads ENHRY; CDR2 reads SYGVKD. In DNA form, the CDR3 reads TGTGCCATCAGCGGGGGTGATCTCATGAACACTGAAGCTTTCTTT. Encoded protein: CAISGGDLMNTEAFF.

This clonotype was seen a single time. This rearrangement joins TRBV2 to TRBJ2-7, with a weak D call TRBD2 (6 bases). CDR3 length equals 15 residues. V shed 6 bases and J shed 4 bases, with 19 bases lying between them. Germline loops: CDR1 SNHLY, CDR2 FYNNEI. CDR3 residues: CASRGPGPGGYEQYF. The CDR3 DNA follows: TGTGCCAGCAGAGGTCCAGGGCCCGGAGGGTACGAGCAGTACTTC.

CDR3 sequence (DNA): TGTGCCAGCAGTGAGACAGGCTTTTACACCGGGGAGCTGTTTTTT. Its protein is CASSETGFYTGELFF. The gene calls are TRBV2 and TRBJ2-2; possible D gene TRBD1, 6 bases. Trimming removed 3 bases at V and 3 bases at J, with 11 bases between. Germline CDR1 and CDR2: SNHLY and FYNNEI. This CDR3 comprises 15 residues.

This chain connects TRBV20-1 to TRBJ2-7; 9 positions match TRBD2. The CDR3 runs to 14 residues. CDR1 is DFQATT and CDR2 is SNEGSKA in the germline V gene (reference sequence). Trimming took 2 bases from V and 3 from J; bases not matched to a gene: 5. The CDR3 DNA sequence: TGCAGTGCTAGAAGCCCAGCGGGGGGCTACGAGCAGTACTTC. It specifies CSARSPAGGYEQYF.

In this sample, this clonotype turned up a few times. This rearrangement joins TRBV18 to TRBJ1-5, with D uncertain. The CDR3 runs 13 residues. Per germline, CDR1 KGHSH and CDR2 LQKENI. Between the trimmed V and J ends, which lost 8 bases and 6 bases, there was a span of 14 bases. CDR3 nucleotides: TGTGCCAGCAAAAAACCCTCGGGTCAGCCCCAGCATTTT. Translated, it gives CASKKPSGQPQHF. Filled out from reference TRBV18 and TRBJ1-5, the complete variable domain reads NAGVMQNPRHLVRRRGQEARLRCSPMKGHSHVYWYRQLPEEGLKFMVYLQKENIIDESGMPKERFSAEFPKEGPSILRIQQVVRGDSAAYFCASKKPSGQPQHFGDGTRLSIL.

The gene calls are TRBV7-9 and TRBJ1-1; TRBD1 matches at 8 bases. Germline V CDR1 and CDR2: SEHNR, FQNEAQ (reference sequence). V was pared by 5 bases and J by 8 bases, with 4 bases of the junction left unmatched. The CDR3 runs 12 residues. The CDR3 reads CASSVDRAEAFF. CDR3 nucleotides: TGTGCCAGCAGCGTGGACAGGGCGGAAGCTTTCTTT.

The chain uses TRBV11-2 and TRBJ2-1, with 10 nucleotides matching TRBD2. CDR1 is SGHAT, CDR2 FQNNGV, per germline. There are 16 residues in the CDR3. Trimming removed 1 base from V and 7 bases from J; junction bases left unmatched: 7. CDR3: CASSLALAGALNEQFF. The CDR3 DNA sequence: TGTGCCAGCAGCTTAGCCCTAGCGGGGGCCTTAAATGAGCAGTTCTTC.

The chain carries TRBV19 and TRBJ1-2; no clear D gene. The CDR3 length is 15 residues. Germline V CDR1 and CDR2: LNHDA, SQIVND (reference sequence). Trimming cost V 2 bases and J 0 bases, with 10 bases left between them. DNA of the CDR3: TGTGCCAGTAGTATAAGAGGCGGATCTAACTATGGCTACACCTTC. Its protein is CASSIRGGSNYGYTF.

A few counts support this clonotype. The chain has TRBV20-1 and TRBJ1-1, with 9 nucleotides matching TRBD1. The trim removed 4 bases at V and 5 bases at J, leaving 8 bases unmatched. This CDR3 spans 14 amino acids. Per germline, CDR1 DFQATT and CDR2 SNEGSKA (reference sequence). CDR3 nucleotide sequence: TGCAGTGCTACCCCGGACAGGGGTGGGACTGAAGCTTTCTTT. Protein sequence: CSATPDRGGTEAFF.

V is TRBV19 and J is TRBJ1-5; D uncertain. CDR3 length: 14 residues. Trimming left V 5 bases short and J 3 bases short, with 11 bases between. The germline V gene encodes CDR1 LNHDA and CDR2 SQIVND (reference sequence). CDR3 in amino acids: CASSVGPNNQPQHF. Written as DNA, the CDR3 is TGTGCCAGTAGTGTGGGCCCGAACAATCAGCCCCAGCATTTT.

This clonotype was seen only a few times. V usage is TRBV30 and J usage is TRBJ1-2, with D unclear. There are 14 residues in the CDR3. Trimming pared 1 base from V and 3 bases from J, leaving 12 bases between. The germline V gene has CDR1 GTSNPN and CDR2 SVGIG (reference sequence). The CDR3 loop is CAWSEQVGYYGYTF. The CDR3 coding sequence is TGTGCCTGGAGTGAACAAGTGGGGTACTATGGCTACACCTTC.

The chain combines TRBV6-2 or TRBV6-3 with TRBJ1-3; 7 bases align to TRBD1. V shed 2 bases, J shed 2 bases, and the junction held 0 bases outside the gene matches. This CDR3 spans 14 amino acids. From germline, CDR1 is MNHEY and CDR2 SVGEGT. CDR3 sequence: CASSYGTAGNTIYF. CDR3 nucleotides: TGTGCCAGCAGTTACGGGACAGCTGGAAACACCATATATTTT.

The genes are TRBV6-5 and TRBJ1-1; D is undetermined. The CDR3 covers 14 residues. V was pared by 3 bases and J by 3 bases, with 11 bases between. CDR1 MNHEY and CDR2 SVGAGI come from the germline V gene. DNA for the CDR3: TGTGCCAGCAGTTATGACCATTGGGACACTGAAGCTTTCTTT. This translates into CASSYDHWDTEAFF.

The genes are TRBV6-1 and TRBJ1-4, with 9 bases identical to TRBD1. Germline V gives CDR1 MNHNS, CDR2 SASEGT. This CDR3 contains 15 residues. Trimming at V came to 5 bases and at J to 3 bases, leaving 4 bases not matched to a gene. CDR3 in DNA: TGTGCCAGCAGTCTACAGGGGGCGCCTAATGAAAAACTGTTTTTT. Protein sequence: CASSLQGAPNEKLFF.